The TCR beta chain under discussion was sequenced for a study of graft-versus-host responses after intestinal transplantation. Study-level findings and limits: Recipient marrow showed GvH clones, some seen first in ileum or blood.

From germline, CDR1 is SGHKS and CDR2 YYEKEE (reference sequence). Losses at the gene ends were 1 base for V and 2 bases for J; bases not matched to a gene: 9. This CDR3 comprises 18 residues. Responder cells labeled with CFSE (about 200,000) were co-plated with irradiated stimulator cells labeled with violet dye (about 200,000). Cell sorting after the reaction yielded proliferating CFSE-low CD3+CD4+ and CD3+CD8+ responders. Data came from immunoSEQ multiplex PCR; TCRdb stores just in-frame clones and leaves some out. The sample includes almost 5,500 clones, roughly 30% seen only once; the top ten take roughly 5.7%.

The origin of this receptor is a human patient who was an organ donor for intestinal transplantation. The chain joins TRBV5-5 to TRBJ1-6; TRBD1 aligns across 7 bases. The source material was alloreactive CD4+ T cells from a mixed lymphocyte reaction culture, sampled before transplantation. Specified subset: CFSE-low proliferating T cells sorted from roughly 6-day pre-transplant mixed lymphocyte reaction (GvH or HvG direction). Written as DNA, the CDR3 is TGTGCCAGCAGCTTGCGGACAGGCGTATCCACCTATAATTCACCCCTCCACTTT. It specifies CASSLRTGVSTYNSPLHF.